This TCR beta chain was captured by sequencing in a study of T cells in women clearing cervical HPV infection. Study overall: Cases: HPV16-related CIN3 or worse on histology, a couple of invasive cancers. Case blood was drawn a median approximately 150 days after lesion detection.

The ends were cut back, 3 bases at V and 7 bases at J, with 14 bases in the middle. The CDR3 covers 14 residues. Germline CDR1 and CDR2: SGHRS and YFSETQ. General study results and limits: TRBV6-7 abundance was lower in cases than controls (approximately 0.11% versus 0.16%).

With respect to this clone: Its cognate antigen is unknown. From the germline J gene comes the end of the CDR3, since the read stops 3 residues before it.

Measured with immunoSEQ multiplex PCR; TCRdb has only the in-frame clones, and not every one. The sample data list roughly 22,000 clones. The source material was blood buffy coat. The V call is TRBV5-1, the J call TRBJ2-1; TRBD1 might be the D (6 bases). This receptor was obtained from a woman aged 18 to 75 with a cervical HPV16 infection that either progressed to CIN3+ or cleared (not recorded which). CDR3 residues: CASSSGDTLNEQFF. The sequenced part of the CDR3 DNA is TGCGCCAGCAGCTCAGGGGATACGTTGAATGAG.